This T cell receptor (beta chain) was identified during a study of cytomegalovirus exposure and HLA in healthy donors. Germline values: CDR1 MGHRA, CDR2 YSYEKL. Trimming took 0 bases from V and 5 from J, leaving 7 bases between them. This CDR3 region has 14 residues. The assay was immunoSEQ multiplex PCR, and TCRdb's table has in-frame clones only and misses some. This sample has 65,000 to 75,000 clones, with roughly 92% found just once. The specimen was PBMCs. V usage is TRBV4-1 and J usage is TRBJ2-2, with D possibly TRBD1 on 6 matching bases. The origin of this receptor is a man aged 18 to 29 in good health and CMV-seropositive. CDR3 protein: CASSQEQGTGELFF. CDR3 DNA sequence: TGCGCCAGCAGCCAAGAGCAGGGGACCGGGGAGCTGTTTTTT.